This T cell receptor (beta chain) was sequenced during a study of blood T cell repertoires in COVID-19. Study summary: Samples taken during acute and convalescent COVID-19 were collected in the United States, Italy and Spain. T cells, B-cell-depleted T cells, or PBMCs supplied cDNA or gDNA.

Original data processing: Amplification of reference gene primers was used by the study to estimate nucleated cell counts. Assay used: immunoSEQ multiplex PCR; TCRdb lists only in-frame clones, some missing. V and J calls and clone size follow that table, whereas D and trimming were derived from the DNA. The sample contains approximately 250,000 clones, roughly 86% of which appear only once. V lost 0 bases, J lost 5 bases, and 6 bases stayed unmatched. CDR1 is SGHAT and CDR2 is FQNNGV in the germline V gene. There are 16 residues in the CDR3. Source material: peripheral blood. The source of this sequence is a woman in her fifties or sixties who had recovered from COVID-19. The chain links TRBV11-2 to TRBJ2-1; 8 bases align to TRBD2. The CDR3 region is CASSLDLAGGNNEQFF. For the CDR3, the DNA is TGTGCCAGCAGCTTAGATCTTGCGGGGGGAAACAATGAGCAGTTCTTC.